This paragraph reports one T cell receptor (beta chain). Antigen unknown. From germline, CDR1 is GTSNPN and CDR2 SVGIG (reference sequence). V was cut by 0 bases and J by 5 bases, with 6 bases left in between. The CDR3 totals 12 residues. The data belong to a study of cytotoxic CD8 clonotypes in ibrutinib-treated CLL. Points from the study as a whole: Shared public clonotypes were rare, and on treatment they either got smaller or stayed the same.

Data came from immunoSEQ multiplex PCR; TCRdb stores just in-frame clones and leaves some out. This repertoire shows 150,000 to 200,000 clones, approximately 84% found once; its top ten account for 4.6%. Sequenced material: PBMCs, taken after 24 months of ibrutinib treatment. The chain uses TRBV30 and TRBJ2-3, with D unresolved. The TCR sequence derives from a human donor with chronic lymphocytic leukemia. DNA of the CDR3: TGTGCCTGGAGTGTAGGCGTAGATACGCAGTATTTT. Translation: CAWSVGVDTQYF.